The 28 T cell receptor beta chains listed next were all sequenced from one sample in a study of CD8+CD57+ T cells in acquired aplastic anemia. Profiling that covered TCR beta VDJ and CDR3 relied on genomic DNA as its template. TCRdb reanalysed the reads using MiXCR and keeps one entry per CDR3 protein. The data show 250,000 to 300,000 distinct CDR3 sequences, 45% to 65% seen once. By flow cytometry, patients selected for sequencing had shown an expansion of CD8+CD57+ cells. Sequencing was carried out using sorted CD4+, CD8+, or CD8+CD57+ T cells (not recorded which) from PBMCs. These receptors were obtained from a human donor with aplastic anemia.

As concerns this clonotype: The junction does not match germline at one end; this may be a read error. V is TRBV10-2 and J is TRBJ2-7, with 9 nucleotides matching TRBD1. Germline V gene sequence: CDR1 WSHSY, CDR2 SAAADI. The CDR3 consists of 11 residues. Written as DNA, the CDR3 is TGCGCCAGCGGGGGTGGACAGGGGCGGAACTTC. Translation gives CASGGGQGRNF.

This clonotype has a handful of counts. The chain has TRBV19 and TRBJ2-7; 10 nucleotides agree with TRBD1. This CDR3 has 13 residues. The V gene's germline CDR1 is LNHDA and CDR2 SQIVND (reference sequence). Trimming took 8 bases from V and 2 from J; bases not matched to a gene: 3. CDR3 sequence (DNA): TGTGCCAGTGCGGACAGGGGGACCTACGAGCAGTACTTC. Protein sequence: CASADRGTYEQYF.

The chain employs TRBV19 and TRBJ1-2; 7 nucleotides line up with TRBD1. This CDR3 is built from 12 residues. Looked up from germline, CDR1 is LNHDA and CDR2 is SQIVND (reference sequence). Losses at the gene ends were 4 bases for V and 8 bases for J; bases not matched to a gene: 4. The CDR3 DNA reads TGTGCCAGTAGTACCACAGGGGAAGGCTACACCTTC. Its translation is CASSTTGEGYTF.

The chain links TRBV29-1 to TRBJ2-5; TRBD1 might be the D (6 bases). The germline V and J ends were trimmed by 8 bases and 3 bases, with 13 bases remaining between them. CDR3 length: 12 residues. The germline CDR1 and CDR2 sequences are SQVTM and ANQGSEA. CDR3 loop: CSFPPGEETQYF. The DNA of the CDR3 is TGCAGCTTCCCACCAGGGGAAGAGACCCAGTACTTC.

The CDR3 DNA follows: TGTGCCAGCAGCCCCGGGACGGGGACCTATGGCTACACCTTC. Translating it yields CASSPGTGTYGYTF. The rearrangement uses TRBV12-3 or TRBV12-4 and TRBJ1-2; D perhaps matches TRBD1 (5 bases). V lost 6 bases and J lost 4, with 15 bases in between. This CDR3 is built from 14 residues.

The chain recombines TRBV28 with TRBJ2-7; 12 bases are shared with TRBD1. The trim removed 8 bases at V and 6 bases at J, leaving 14 bases unmatched. CDR3 length: 16 amino acids. Germline V gene lookup returns CDR1 MDHEN and CDR2 SYDVKM. This CDR3 is CASGGTGGDSFCEQYF. CDR3 coding DNA: TGTGCCAGCGGGGGGACAGGGGGCGATTCCTTCTGCGAGCAGTACTTC.

J is TRBJ1-3 and V is TRBV20-1; D is uncertain. Trimming left V 1 base short and J 4 bases short, with 8 bases between. Germline CDR1 and CDR2: DFQATT and SNEGSKA (reference sequence). The CDR3 has 13 residues. The CDR3 spells CSARGGGGNTIYF. The CDR3 DNA follows: TGCAGTGCTAGAGGGGGAGGGGGAAACACCATATATTTT.

The chain uses TRBV24-1 and TRBJ2-1; 15 bases match TRBD2. The length of the CDR3 is 17 residues. Germline values: CDR1 KGHDR, CDR2 SFDVKD. The trim removed 4 bases at V and 10 bases at J, leaving 10 bases unmatched. The CDR3 DNA reads TGTGCCACCAGTGAAACCGGGACTAGCGGGAGGAGGGGCGAGCAGTTCTTC. It yields the protein CATSETGTSGRRGEQFF.

This clonotype was observed a handful of times. The chain carries TRBV11-2 and TRBJ1-5; no reliable D call. Germline loops: CDR1 SGHAT, CDR2 FQNNGV. The CDR3 is 13 residues long. The germline V and J ends were trimmed by 5 bases and 6 bases, with 11 bases remaining between them. The CDR3 coding sequence is TGTGCCAGCAGCCTAGGAGACCGTCAGCCCCAGCATTTT. Amino acids: CASSLGDRQPQHF.

The J gene is TRBJ2-3, the V gene TRBV7-9; a weak D match, TRBD1 (6 bases). Germline V gene sequence: CDR1 SEHNR, CDR2 FQNEAQ (reference sequence). Trimming took 6 bases from V and 2 from J, leaving 9 bases between them. CDR3 size: 13 residues. The chain's CDR3 is CASRRDTTDTQYF. The CDR3 DNA reads TGTGCCAGCAGAAGGGACACCACAGATACGCAGTATTTT. Using reference TRBV7-9 and TRBJ2-3 for the parts outside the CDR3, the full variable domain is DTGVSQNPRHKITKRGQNVTFRCDPISEHNRLYWYRQTLGQGPEFLTYFQNEAQLEKSRLLSDRFSAERPKGSFSTLEIQRTEQGDSAMYLCASRRDTTDTQYFGPGTRLTVL.

The V gene is TRBV2, the J gene TRBJ2-3; 9 bases line up with TRBD1. The CDR3 is made up of 16 amino acids. V shed 9 bases, J shed 0 bases, and the junction held 10 bases outside the gene matches. Germline CDR1 is SNHLY and CDR2 is FYNNEI. CDR3: CARTPDRGPSTDTQYF. The CDR3 DNA reads TGTGCCAGAACCCCGGACAGGGGACCTAGCACAGATACGCAGTATTTT.

A single count supports this clonotype. The chain carries TRBV12-3 or TRBV12-4 and TRBJ1-5; D possibly corresponds to TRBD1 (5 bases). This CDR3 has 13 residues. Between the trimmed V and J ends, which lost 6 bases and 3 bases, there was a span of 9 bases. In DNA, the CDR3 is TGTGCCAGCAGGGGACTGGCCAATCAGCCCCAGCATTTT. Its protein is CASRGLANQPQHF.

The chain has TRBV29-1 and TRBJ2-5, with D tentatively TRBD2 (6 bases). Trimming cost V 7 bases and J 4 bases, with 13 bases left between them. This CDR3 contains 12 residues. From germline, CDR1 is SQVTM and CDR2 ANQGSEA. CDR3 amino acids: CSAVRDLETQYF. CDR3 coding DNA: TGCAGCGCCGTACGGGACTTAGAGACCCAGTACTTC.

This clonotype was picked up many times. This chain links TRBV11-2 with TRBJ1-2; D ambiguous. Trimming pared 1 base from V and 7 bases from J, leaving 19 bases between. The CDR3 is 16 amino acids. CDR1 and CDR2 (germline): SGHAT, FQNNGV. Here the CDR3 DNA reads TGTGCCAGCAGCTTAGGCCCCACGGGATGGGTGGGTGGCTACACCTTC. It is translated as CASSLGPTGWVGGYTF.

CDR3 loop: CASSLDSRPGELFF. For the CDR3, the DNA is TGTGCCAGCAGCTTAGACTCGAGGCCCGGGGAGCTGTTTTTT. This chain joins TRBV7-8 and TRBJ2-2, with D unresolved. The V and J ends lost 1 base and 6 bases respectively, with 9 bases between them. Germline assignment: CDR1 SGHVS and CDR2 FQNEAQ. The length of the CDR3 is 14 residues.

This clonotype was recorded many times. The chain joins TRBV7-9 to TRBJ1-1; possibly TRBD1 for D (6 bases). This CDR3 is built from 15 residues. V lost 1 base and J 4 bases, leaving 13 bases between the germline ends. CDR1 and CDR2 from the germline V gene are SEHNR and FQNEAQ (reference sequence). The CDR3 sequence is CASSLDGGGGTEAFF. CDR3 sequence (DNA): TGTGCCAGCAGCTTAGACGGAGGGGGTGGCACTGAAGCTTTCTTT.

The rearrangement links TRBV2 to TRBJ1-5; maybe TRBD1 (6 bases). Germline CDR1 is SNHLY and CDR2 is FYNNEI. This CDR3 region has 16 residues. V dropped 0 bases and J dropped 4 bases, with 13 bases sitting between them. CDR3 residues: CASSEAWGARNQPQHF. CDR3 in DNA: TGTGCCAGCAGTGAAGCTTGGGGGGCTCGGAATCAGCCCCAGCATTTT.

The chain carries TRBV10-3 and TRBJ2-7; 7 nucleotides line up with TRBD2. Germline CDR1 is ENHRY and CDR2 is SYGVKD. The trim removed 3 bases at V and 7 bases at J, leaving 12 bases unmatched. This CDR3 has 15 residues. CDR3 sequence: CAISDTGGSSEEQYF. The DNA of the CDR3 is TGTGCCATCAGTGACACGGGGGGAAGTTCCGAAGAGCAGTACTTC.

Turning to this clonotype: This may come from a read error, since a much larger clone is one base off. The J gene is TRBJ1-1, the V gene TRBV5-6; possible D gene TRBD1, 5 bases. The germline CDR1 and CDR2 sequences are SGHDT and YYEEEE. CDR3 length: 18 amino acids. The V and J ends lost 2 bases and 6 bases respectively, with 26 bases between them. The chain's CDR3 is CASSFGGMRGLSISEAFF. The CDR3 DNA follows: TGTGCCAGCAGCTTCGGGGGTATGAGGGGCCTTTCCATCTCTGAAGCTTTCTTT.

The chain carries TRBV9 and TRBJ2-2, with TRBD1 identical over 9 bases. The CDR3 consists of 17 residues. Germline V gives CDR1 SGDLS, CDR2 YYNGEE. Germline trimming cut 4 bases from V and 5 bases from J; bases unmatched to any gene: 12. CDR3 sequence: CASSPITGTGPTGELFF. In DNA form, the CDR3 reads TGTGCCAGCAGCCCGATAACGGGGACAGGGCCGACCGGGGAGCTGTTTTTT.

In this sample, this clonotype turned up a few times. This chain joins TRBV20-1 and TRBJ2-6; D perhaps matches TRBD2 (5 bases). The CDR3 spans 15 residues. Germline values: CDR1 DFQATT, CDR2 SNEGSKA (reference sequence). Trimming pared 3 bases from V and 2 bases from J, leaving 11 bases between. Written as DNA, the CDR3 is TGCAGTGCTAGTACGGGGTTCCCTGGGGCCAACGTCCTGACTTTC. This gives the protein CSASTGFPGANVLTF.

The table lists this clonotype with a few counts. CDR3 residues: CSVAGKLSGKLFF. CDR3 in DNA: TGCAGCGTTGCAGGGAAGTTAAGTGGAAAACTGTTTTTT. The chain recombines TRBV29-1 with TRBJ1-4; D is possibly TRBD1 (5 bases). This CDR3 contains 13 residues. The ends were cut back, 4 bases at V and 10 bases at J, with 16 bases in the middle. Germline V CDR1 and CDR2: SQVTM, ANQGSEA.

This chain connects TRBV20-1 to TRBJ1-3; D perhaps matches TRBD1 (5 bases). CDR1 is DFQATT, CDR2 SNEGSKA, per germline (reference sequence). This CDR3 has 14 residues. V was clipped by 6 bases and J by 3 bases, with 15 bases between them. The CDR3 region is CSASARVHGNTIYF. The CDR3 DNA is TGCAGTGCCTCGGCCAGGGTACATGGAAACACCATATATTTT.

This clonotype was seen only once. The gene calls are TRBV25-1 and TRBJ2-1; D is unclear. CDR1 MGHDK and CDR2 SYGVNS come from the germline V gene. Trimming shortened V by 2 bases and J by 0 bases, and 11 bases separated the two germline ends. The CDR3 loop spans 16 amino acids. CDR3 sequence: CASSEAWASSYNEQFF. The CDR3 bases are TGTGCCAGCAGTGAAGCCTGGGCGAGCTCCTACAATGAGCAGTTCTTC.

This clonotype was counted between two and nine times. The genes are TRBV9 and TRBJ2-1, with TRBD2 matching 9 bases. V was clipped by 0 bases and J by 3 bases; unmatched bases: 4. CDR1 is SGDLS, CDR2 YYNGEE, per germline. The CDR3 is 16 residues long. CDR3 DNA sequence: TGTGCCAGCAGCGTAGTTGGGACTAGCCTCTACAATGAGCAGTTCTTC. Its protein product is CASSVVGTSLYNEQFF.

J is TRBJ1-5 and V is TRBV2; possible D gene TRBD1, 6 bases. This CDR3 contains 15 residues. Trimming pared 3 bases from V and 3 bases from J, leaving 12 bases between. Germline CDR1 is SNHLY and CDR2 is FYNNEI. The CDR3 here is CASSDQGSPNQPQHF. CDR3 nucleotide sequence: TGTGCCAGCAGTGATCAGGGGAGCCCCAATCAGCCCCAGCATTTT.

About this clonotype itself: The germline gene is not matched at one end of the junction; a read error may be the cause. J is TRBJ2-7 and V is TRBV27; 8 nucleotides align to TRBD1. The germline CDR1 and CDR2 sequences are MNHEY and SMNVEV (reference sequence). The CDR3 consists of 13 residues. This CDR3 reads CASSLGQAYITEF. The CDR3 region has the DNA TGTGCCAGCAGTTTGGGACAGGCCTACATCACTGAATTC.

The chain uses TRBV7-9 and TRBJ2-7, with no clear D. Germline V CDR1 and CDR2: SEHNR, FQNEAQ (reference sequence). Trimming removed 8 bases from V and 3 bases from J, with 8 bases in between. The CDR3 consists of 11 residues. The CDR3 sequence is CASQQNYEQYF. The CDR3 nucleotides are TGTGCCAGCCAACAAAACTACGAGCAGTACTTC.